This T cell receptor (beta chain) was found in a study of CD8+ T cells in alopecia areata. Study findings and constraints: Tissue-resident alphabeta T cells belonging to normal skin likewise get sequenced within scalp specimens.

This CDR3 has 16 amino acids. With 1 base removed from V and 3 bases from J, the gap between germline ends came to 14 bases. Germline V gene sequence: CDR1 LGHNA, CDR2 YNFKEQ. Concerning this clone itself: Antigen: not known.

Extracted from the samples, RNA was reverse transcribed into cDNA to serve as the sequencing template. Assay used: immunoSEQ multiplex PCR; TCRdb lists only in-frame clones, some missing. This sample has about 110,000 clones, with approximately 61% found just once. Alopecia areata patients provided lesional scalp punch biopsies and peripheral blood. Sequenced input: NKG2D-low CD8+ T cells sorted from blood. The chain recombines TRBV4-2 with TRBJ2-3, with D hard to call. This clonotype was sampled from a human donor with alopecia areata. CDR3 DNA sequence: TGTGCCAGCAGCCAAGCTGGTAAGACCTTGACAGATACGCAGTATTTT. It specifies CASSQAGKTLTDTQYF.